The 5 T cell receptor beta chains given below trace back to one sample, sequenced in a study of OX40 agonist ivuxolimab in advanced cancers. Sequenced by immunoSEQ multiplex PCR; TCRdb stores in-frame clones only, minus some. The table includes around 61,000 clones, 80% to 85% detected once. Sequencing used CD4+ or CD8+ T cells sorted from blood, obtained in a trial of the OX40 agonist ivuxolimab. These receptors were collected from an adult with an advanced solid tumor such as melanoma, head and neck, liver or kidney cancer.

The rearrangement links TRBV11-2 to TRBJ2-2, with D possibly matching TRBD1 (5 bases). V lost 2 bases to trimming and J lost 1 base, with 5 bases between them. From germline, CDR1 is SGHAT and CDR2 FQNNGV. The CDR3 spans 14 residues. CDR3 loop: CASSLRGNTGELFF. The CDR3 bases are TGTGCCAGCAGCTTAAGGGGGAACACCGGGGAGCTGTTTTTT.

The gene calls are TRBV30 and TRBJ2-5; perhaps D is TRBD1 or TRBD2 (5 bases each). Germline assignment: CDR1 GTSNPN and CDR2 SVGIG (reference sequence). This CDR3 has 17 residues. Trimming took off 5 bases at V and 4 bases at J, with 26 bases between the two ends. The CDR3 reads CAWGRPVITGRGETQYF. The CDR3 region has the DNA TGTGCCTGGGGAAGACCAGTTATTACGGGAAGGGGAGAGACCCAGTACTTC. Supplemented by reference TRBV30 and TRBJ2-5, the full variable domain reads SQTIHQWPATLVQPVGSPLSLECTVEGTSNPNLYWYRQAAGRGLQLLFYSVGIGQISSEVPQNLSASRPQDRQFILSSKKLLLSDSGFYLCAWGRPVITGRGETQYFGPGTRLLVL.

The J gene is TRBJ1-3, the V gene TRBV28; D call uncertain. The CDR3 contains 16 residues. Trimming left V 6 bases short and J 4 bases short, with 19 bases between. CDR1 is MDHEN, CDR2 SYDVKM, per germline. This CDR3 reads CASSLQGWGMGNTIYF. CDR3 DNA sequence: TGTGCCAGCAGCTTACAAGGGTGGGGAATGGGAAACACCATATATTTT.

V gene TRBV4-1 combines with J gene TRBJ2-3, with D unresolved. The V end was cut by 0 bases, the J end by 0 bases, with 10 bases between. The CDR3 covers 16 residues. Looked up from germline, CDR1 is MGHRA and CDR2 is YSYEKL. CDR3 residues: CASSQDESRSTDTQYF. The DNA of the CDR3 is TGCGCCAGCAGCCAAGATGAGTCGCGGAGCACAGATACGCAGTATTTT.

V gene TRBV7-2 combines with J gene TRBJ2-7; a weak D match, TRBD2 (7 bases). V gave up 1 base and J gave up 5 bases, with 15 bases separating them. The CDR3 has 15 amino acids. The germline gives CDR1 SGHTA, CDR2 FQGNSA. The CDR3 DNA reads as TGTGCCAGCAGCTTAGTGGGAGGGGGATCACACGAGCAGTACTTC. It specifies CASSLVGGGSHEQYF.